These 19 T cell receptor beta chains originate from one sample sequenced in a study of T-cell reconstitution after alpha-beta-depleted transplantation in children. Preparation of the TCRbeta library involved a method that used unique molecular identifiers. A single record per CDR3 protein comes from TCRdb applying MiXCR to the PCR reads. The sample holds approximately 490,000 distinct CDR3 sequences, more than 9% seen once. The material was PBMCs, obtained before TCRalphabeta/CD19-depleted stem cell transplant. The receptor set was obtained from a child aged 2-15 years with inherited bone marrow failure, due to receive a stem cell transplant.

This clonotype was seen at least ten times. The rearrangement links TRBV19 to TRBJ1-5, with D possibly being TRBD1 (6 bases). The V gene lost 5 bases and the J gene lost 5 bases, with 13 bases spanning the gap. Germline V gene lookup returns CDR1 LNHDA and CDR2 SQIVND (reference sequence). The CDR3 covers 14 residues. CDR3 sequence (DNA): TGTGCCAGTAGTGTGAGTCAGGGGTATCAGCCCCAGCATTTT. Translated: CASSVSQGYQPQHF.

The table lists this clonotype with many counts. The chain is built from TRBV2 and TRBJ1-5; no reliable D call. Germline V CDR1 and CDR2: SNHLY, FYNNEI. Trimming stripped 0 bases from V and 6 bases from J, with 9 bases between. The CDR3 length is 14 residues. The CDR3 bases are TGTGCCAGCAGTGAAGCGGAGGAGTTTCAGCCCCAGCATTTT. The encoded protein is CASSEAEEFQPQHF.

This clonotype was counted at least ten times. The chain is built from TRBV5-6 and TRBJ1-1; TRBD1 agrees at 7 bases. The junction had 8 bases not matched to a gene; V was cut back by 3 bases and J by 0 bases. The CDR3 has 16 amino acids. The germline V gene encodes CDR1 SGHDT and CDR2 YYEEEE. The CDR3 nucleotides read TGTGCCAGCAGCTACATGACAGGGTTTATGAACACTGAAGCTTTCTTT. Protein sequence: CASSYMTGFMNTEAFF. Using reference TRBV5-6 and TRBJ1-1 for the parts outside the CDR3, the full variable domain is DAGVTQSPTHLIKTRGQQVTLRCSPKSGHDTVSWYQQALGQGPQFIFQYYEEEERQRGNFPDRFSGHQFPNYSSELNVNALLLGDSALYLCASSYMTGFMNTEAFFGQGTRLTVV.

This clonotype was seen at least ten times. Written as DNA, the CDR3 is TGTGCCAGCAGTCTTCGGACTAACTATGGCTACACCTTC. It yields the protein CASSLRTNYGYTF. The rearrangement joins TRBV28 to TRBJ1-2; D uncertain. The length of the CDR3 is 13 residues. Germline CDR1 reads MDHEN; CDR2 reads SYDVKM. V was cut by 5 bases and J by 0 bases, with 7 bases left in between.

This clonotype showed up many times. The V call is TRBV7-9, the J call TRBJ2-4, with D perhaps being TRBD1 or TRBD2 (6 bases each). The CDR3 totals 15 residues. CDR1 SEHNR and CDR2 FQNEAQ come from the germline V gene (reference sequence). Between the trimmed V and J ends, which lost 4 bases and 8 bases, there was a span of 18 bases. CDR3 DNA sequence: TGTGCCAGCAGCTCAAAGGAGGGGGAGTCGGACATTCAGTACTTC. Translation: CASSSKEGESDIQYF.

This clonotype has ten or more counts. The V gene is TRBV7-2, the J gene TRBJ2-2; no clear D gene. CDR1 is SGHTA and CDR2 is FQGNSA in the germline V gene. The CDR3 spans 15 residues. V dropped 1 base and J dropped 2 bases, with 8 bases sitting between them. The DNA for the CDR3 is TGTGCCAGCAGCTTAGTGGTAGCCAACACCGGGGAGCTGTTTTTT. This translates into CASSLVVANTGELFF.

This clonotype was picked up many times. The V gene is TRBV4-3, the J gene TRBJ1-4, with unresolved D. CDR3 length: 15 amino acids. The germline gives CDR1 LGHNA, CDR2 YSLEER. V was trimmed by 0 bases and J by 7 bases, leaving 12 bases between them. CDR3 protein: CASSQDRTESEKLFF. Written as DNA, the CDR3 is TGCGCCAGCAGCCAAGATAGGACCGAGAGTGAAAAACTGTTTTTT.

This clonotype was recorded only once. The V and J genes are TRBV18 and TRBJ2-5, with a tentative D call TRBD1 (7 bases). The CDR3 loop spans 14 amino acids. Germline CDR1 is KGHSH and CDR2 is LQKENI. Trimming took 8 bases from V and 6 from J, leaving 19 bases between them. CDR3 loop: CASRRGRGGQTQYF. The DNA for the CDR3 is TGTGCCAGCCGGAGGGGGCGAGGAGGACAGACCCAGTACTTC.

There are many counts of this clonotype. The chain is built from TRBV27 and TRBJ2-2, with D unclear. Germline CDR1 is MNHEY and CDR2 is SMNVEV (reference sequence). The CDR3 is made up of 15 amino acids. The V and J ends lost 5 bases and 4 bases respectively, with 14 bases between them. The chain's CDR3 is CASSPTVSGTGELFF. The CDR3 nucleotides read TGTGCCAGCAGTCCCACGGTCTCGGGCACCGGGGAGCTGTTTTTT.

In its sample, this clonotype was seen many times. The rearrangement uses TRBV20-1 and TRBJ2-7, with TRBD2 as a possible D gene (5 bases). The germline gives CDR1 DFQATT, CDR2 SNEGSKA (reference sequence). The CDR3 loop spans 16 amino acids. Trimming removed 0 bases at V and 2 bases at J, with 17 bases between. For the CDR3, the DNA is TGCAGTGCTAGAGATCTGAGGACTGTTGGGGCCTACGAGCAGTACTTC. Translated, it gives CSARDLRTVGAYEQYF.

This clonotype has just a few counts. The chain employs TRBV7-8 and TRBJ2-7, with D perhaps TRBD2 (7 bases). This CDR3 is 16 amino acids long. Germline CDR1 is SGHVS and CDR2 is FQNEAQ. The ends were cut back, 2 bases at V and 4 bases at J, with 18 bases in the middle. The CDR3 DNA sequence: TGTGCCAGCAGCTTACCCAGCGGGAAGGGGGGATACGAGCAGTACTTC. Translation gives CASSLPSGKGGYEQYF.

The count of this clonotype is one. This may come from a read error, since a much larger clone is one base off. J is TRBJ2-2 and V is TRBV6-5, with 8 positions matching TRBD2. Trimming took 0 bases from V and 6 from J; bases not matched to a gene: 9. The CDR3 length is 17 residues. The germline V gene has CDR1 MNHEY and CDR2 SVGAGI. This CDR3 is CASSYSLGLVVAGELFF. The CDR3 coding sequence is TGTGCCAGCAGTTACTCCTTGGGACTAGTGGTTGCCGGGGAGCTGTTTTTT.

This clonotype was recorded many times. The chain recombines TRBV5-5 with TRBJ1-6, with 7 bases that match TRBD1. CDR3 size: 14 residues. The trim removed 4 bases at V and 7 bases at J, leaving 5 bases unmatched. Looked up from germline, CDR1 is SGHKS and CDR2 is YYEKEE (reference sequence). The CDR3 spells CASSEGQLNSPLHF. CDR3 bases: TGTGCCAGCAGCGAGGGACAGCTAAATTCACCCCTCCACTTT. Combining the CDR3 with reference TRBV5-5 and TRBJ1-6 gives the whole variable domain DAGVTQSPTHLIKTRGQQVTLRCSPISGHKSVSWYQQVLGQGPQFIFQYYEKEERGRGNFPDRFSARQFPNYSSELNVNALLLGDSALYLCASSEGQLNSPLHFGNGTRLTVT.

This clonotype showed up many times. The rearrangement joins TRBV6-2 or TRBV6-3 to TRBJ2-2; tentatively, D is TRBD2 (5 bases). Per germline, CDR1 MNHEY and CDR2 SVGEGT. V lost 6 bases to trimming and J lost 3 bases, with 14 bases between them. The CDR3 extends over 15 amino acids. CDR3 in DNA: TGTGCCAGCAGGGTAGCGCGACTCTACACCGGGGAGCTGTTTTTT. Encoded protein: CASRVARLYTGELFF.

This clonotype came up many times. The rearrangement uses TRBV10-3 and TRBJ1-4, with D uncertain. From germline, CDR1 is ENHRY and CDR2 SYGVKD. Between the trimmed V and J ends, which lost 5 bases and 0 bases, there was a span of 10 bases. This CDR3 has 15 residues. The CDR3 DNA is TGTGCCATCAGTCCTCGCGGGGCAACTAATGAAAAACTGTTTTTT. It is translated as CAISPRGATNEKLFF.

This clonotype was recorded at least ten times. This chain connects TRBV24-1 to TRBJ1-5, with D unresolved. CDR3 size: 12 residues. V was shortened by 6 bases and J by 4 bases, with 6 bases between the two germline ends. Germline V lookup: CDR1 KGHDR, CDR2 SFDVKD. CDR3 DNA: TGTGCCACCAGTCTCAGGAATCAGCCCCAGCATTTT. This translates into CATSLRNQPQHF.

The table lists this clonotype with many counts. The chain uses TRBV20-1 and TRBJ1-5, with D hard to call. The CDR3 spans 13 residues. CDR1 is DFQATT, CDR2 SNEGSKA, per germline (reference sequence). Trimming shortened V by 2 bases and J by 7 bases, and 12 bases separated the two germline ends. CDR3 coding DNA: TGCAGTGCTAGATATATGACCCAACAGCCCCAGCATTTT. Residues: CSARYMTQQPQHF.

This clonotype was seen at least ten times. The chain uses TRBV7-9 and TRBJ2-5; D call uncertain. Trimming stripped 7 bases from V and 0 bases from J, with 9 bases between. Germline assignment: CDR1 SEHNR and CDR2 FQNEAQ (reference sequence). The CDR3 consists of 13 residues. CDR3: CASTPLNQETQYF. DNA of the CDR3: TGTGCCAGCACCCCCCTAAACCAAGAGACCCAGTACTTC.

This clonotype was seen many times. This chain uses TRBV30 with TRBJ2-7; D call uncertain. The V gene's germline CDR1 is GTSNPN and CDR2 SVGIG (reference sequence). CDR3 length: 12 amino acids. Between the trimmed V and J ends, which lost 2 bases and 1 base, there was a span of 6 bases. The CDR3 is CAWSTESYEQYF. The CDR3 DNA reads TGTGCCTGGAGTACAGAATCCTACGAGCAGTACTTC. The variable domain in full, completed from reference TRBV30 and TRBJ2-7, reads SQTIHQWPATLVQPVGSPLSLECTVEGTSNPNLYWYRQAAGRGLQLLFYSVGIGQISSEVPQNLSASRPQDRQFILSSKKLLLSDSGFYLCAWSTESYEQYFGPGTRLTVT.